This T cell receptor (beta chain) was recorded in a study of T cell responses to AZD1222 COVID-19 vaccine. As to this clone: The antigen remains unidentified.

TCRdb's copy holds only in-frame clones and misses some; the assay was immunoSEQ multiplex PCR. Among approximately 200,000 clones listed, approximately 93% were seen once. Study results and caveats: None of the repertoires were sampled until the peak T cell response had passed. White British ancestry dominated among donors, who included more females, and clonal diversity was possibly underestimated.

Second-dose recipients at about 4 or about 12 weeks were treated as one pooled group. This CDR3 spans 16 amino acids. The V gene's germline CDR1 is MGHRA and CDR2 YSYEKL. V dropped 5 bases and J dropped 2; count of bases not matched to a gene: 11. The chain links TRBV4-1 to TRBJ2-5, with 7 positions matching TRBD1. The receptor's source is an adult who received the AZD1222 COVID-19 vaccine. The sample was peripheral blood, taken 28 days after the second AZD1222 dose. CDR3 protein: CASSSAPQGKQETQYF. The DNA of the CDR3 is TGCGCCAGCAGCTCAGCTCCACAGGGGAAGCAAGAGACCCAGTACTTC.